This T cell receptor beta chain was identified in a study of response to subunit inactivated influenza vaccine. This clonotype was found a few times. TCRdb itself ran the RT-PCR reads through MiXCR, one entry per CDR3 protein. The sample has about 540,000 distinct CDR3 sequences; roughly 25% are singletons. CDR3 size: 14 residues. Germline CDR1 MNHNS, CDR2 SASEGT. V dropped 6 bases and J dropped 3; count of bases not matched to a gene: 7. In addition, the sample was reused for a study of T cells expressing NK-cell markers. That report notes: It was by 5'RACE template switching with UMIs that TCR beta cDNA was made.

The rearrangement links TRBV6-1 to TRBJ2-7; 8 positions match TRBD2. The receptor was derived from a man over 45 who received an inactivated influenza vaccine. This material consisted of CD4+ T cells sorted from PBMCs, taken 11 to 12 days after vaccination. CDR3 sequence: CASRNRGTSYEQYF. The CDR3 coding sequence is TGTGCCAGCAGGAATAGAGGGACTAGCTACGAGCAGTACTTC.